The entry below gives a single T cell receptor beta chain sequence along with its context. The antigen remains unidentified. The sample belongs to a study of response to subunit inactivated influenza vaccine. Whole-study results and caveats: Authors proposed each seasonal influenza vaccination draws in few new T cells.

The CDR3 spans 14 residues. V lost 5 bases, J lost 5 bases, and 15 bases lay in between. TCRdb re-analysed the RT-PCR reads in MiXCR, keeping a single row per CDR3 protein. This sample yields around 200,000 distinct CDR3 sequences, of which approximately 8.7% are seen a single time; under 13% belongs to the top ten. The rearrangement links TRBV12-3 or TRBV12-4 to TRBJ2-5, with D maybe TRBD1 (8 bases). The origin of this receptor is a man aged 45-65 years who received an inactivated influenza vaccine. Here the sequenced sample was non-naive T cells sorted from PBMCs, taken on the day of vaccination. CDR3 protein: CASSRQQGGETQYF. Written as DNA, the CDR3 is TGTGCCAGCAGTAGACAACAGGGGGGGGAGACCCAGTACTTC.